The present entry profiles one T cell receptor (beta chain) with its context. No antigen is known for it. All patients were mismatch repair deficient, assessed by either PCR or immunohistochemistry. TCR sequencing covered a few patients who responded to pembrolizumab. Germline lookup yields CDR1 SGHTA and CDR2 FQGNSA. With 2 bases clipped from V and 7 bases from J, the junction kept 8 bases outside the gene matches. CDR3 length equals 15 residues. Using immunoSEQ multiplex PCR, the repertoire was profiled, and TCRdb retains in-frame clones only, with some absent. In the table there are some 97,000 clones, under 90% of which are singletons. This entry comes from a study of PD-1 blockade in mismatch repair-deficient tumors. The study, taken as a whole, reports: Tumor-resident clones, often absent from pretreatment blood, expanded after pembrolizumab and then contracted.

The chain recombines TRBV7-2 with TRBJ2-7; the match to TRBD1 covers 10 bases. The TCR comes from an adult with mismatch repair-deficient cancer. This specimen consisted of peripheral blood, obtained 35 to 37 weeks after starting pembrolizumab. The CDR3 sequence is CASSLYVGQGVEQYF. CDR3 sequence (DNA): TGTGCCAGCAGCTTATACGTCGGACAGGGGGTGGAGCAGTACTTC.